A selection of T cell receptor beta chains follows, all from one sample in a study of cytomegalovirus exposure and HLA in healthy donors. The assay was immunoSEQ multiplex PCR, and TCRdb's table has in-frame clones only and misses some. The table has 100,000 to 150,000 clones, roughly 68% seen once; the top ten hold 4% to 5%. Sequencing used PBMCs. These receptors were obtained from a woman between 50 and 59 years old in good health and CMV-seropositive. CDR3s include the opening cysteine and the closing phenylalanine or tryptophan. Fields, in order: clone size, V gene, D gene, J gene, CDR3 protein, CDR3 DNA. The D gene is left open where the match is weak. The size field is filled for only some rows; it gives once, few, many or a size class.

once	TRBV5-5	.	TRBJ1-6	CASSLWGPVDNSPLHF	TGTGCCAGCAGCTTATGGGGGCCAGTCGACAATTCACCCCTCCACTTT
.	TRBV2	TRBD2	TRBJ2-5	CASSDASGVGKTQYF	TGTGCCAGCAGTGACGCTAGCGGGGTGGGAAAGACCCAGTACTTC
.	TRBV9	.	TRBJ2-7	CASSGPPGGGDYEQYF	TGTGCCAGCAGCGGGCCCCCGGGCGGCGGGGACTACGAGCAGTACTTC
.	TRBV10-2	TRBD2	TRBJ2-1	CASSGTRGGGPLNEQFF	TGCGCCAGCAGTGGGACTCGCGGGGGGGGCCCTCTTAATGAGCAGTTCTTC
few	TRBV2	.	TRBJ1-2	CASSEEVTANYGYTF	TGTGCCAGCAGTGAAGAAGTGACTGCTAACTATGGCTACACCTTC
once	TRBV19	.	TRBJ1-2	CASSFGAEYGYTF	TGTGCCAGTAGTTTTGGGGCGGAGTATGGCTACACCTTC
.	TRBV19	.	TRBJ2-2	CASQAGVITGELFF	TGTGCCAGTCAAGCAGGCGTTATTACCGGGGAGCTGTTTTTT
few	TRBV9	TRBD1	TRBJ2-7	CASSPRDRGYEQYF	TGTGCCAGCAGCCCCCGGGACAGGGGCTACGAGCAGTACTTC
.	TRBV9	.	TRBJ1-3	CASSTRTESGNTIYF	TGTGCCAGCAGCACCCGGACAGAGTCTGGAAACACCATATATTTT
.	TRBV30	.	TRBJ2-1	CAWSADTYNEQFF	TGTGCCTGGAGCGCCGACACCTACAATGAGCAGTTCTTC
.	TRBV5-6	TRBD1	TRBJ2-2	CASSQNSGTGADTGELFF	TGTGCCAGCAGCCAAAACTCCGGGACAGGGGCGGACACCGGGGAGCTGTTTTTT
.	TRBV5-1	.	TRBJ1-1	CASNLRLGGSTEAFF	TGCGCCAGCAATCTAAGATTAGGGGGTAGCACTGAAGCTTTCTTT
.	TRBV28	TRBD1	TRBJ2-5	CASSSRTGQETQYF	TGTGCCAGCAGTTCCCGGACAGGCCAAGAGACCCAGTACTTC
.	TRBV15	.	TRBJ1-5	CATSISRHLNQPQHF	TGTGCCACCAGCATCTCGCGGCACTTAAATCAGCCCCAGCATTTT
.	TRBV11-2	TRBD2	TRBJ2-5	CASSLGLAGGRTETQYF	TGTGCCAGCAGCTTGGGACTAGCGGGGGGACGAACCGAGACCCAGTACTTC
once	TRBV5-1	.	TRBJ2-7	CASSLDSPYSEQYF	TGCGCCAGCAGCTTGGACAGCCCCTATTCCGAGCAGTACTTC
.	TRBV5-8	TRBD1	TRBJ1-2	CASSRQGRGYTF	TGTGCCAGCAGCCGACAGGGGCGAGGCTACACCTTC
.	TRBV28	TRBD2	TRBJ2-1	CASSFRGGLSSYNEQFF	TGTGCCAGCAGTTTTCGGGGGGGCCTGAGCTCCTACAATGAGCAGTTCTTC
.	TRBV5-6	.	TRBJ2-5	CASSPRGFQETQYF	TGTGCCAGCAGCCCCCGCGGATTTCAAGAGACCCAGTACTTC
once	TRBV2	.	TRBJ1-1	CASSDRTVIMNTEAFF	TGTGCCAGCAGTGACCGGACAGTCATCATGAACACTGAAGCTTTCTTT
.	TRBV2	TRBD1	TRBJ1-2	CASSRDRQNPSGYTF	TGTGCCAGCAGTCGGGACAGACAAAACCCTAGTGGCTACACCTTC
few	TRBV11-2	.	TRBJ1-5	CASSPRGGGEVQPQHF	TGTGCCAGCAGCCCGCGAGGGGGGGGTGAGGTTCAGCCCCAGCATTTT
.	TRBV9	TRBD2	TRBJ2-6	CASSVGGGISGGANVLTF	TGTGCCAGCAGCGTCGGGGGGGGGATATCGGGTGGGGCCAACGTCCTGACTTTC
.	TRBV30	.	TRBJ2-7	CAWSTLDGGAIDEQYF	TGTGCCTGGAGTACCCTGGATGGGGGGGCCATCGACGAGCAGTACTTC
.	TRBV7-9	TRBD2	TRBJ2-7	CASSGGGTTYEQYF	TGTGCCAGCAGCGGCGGGGGGACGACCTACGAGCAGTACTTC
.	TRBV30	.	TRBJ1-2	CAWSAGGGEVNTF	TGTGCCTGGAGTGCGGGGGGGGGAGAAGTTAACACCTTC
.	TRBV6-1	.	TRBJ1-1	CAISAGVVTEAFF	TGTGCCATTTCGGCCGGGGTGGTAACTGAAGCTTTCTTT
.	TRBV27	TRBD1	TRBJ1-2	CASRGQGADYGYTF	TGTGCCAGCAGGGGCCAGGGGGCAGACTATGGCTACACCTTC
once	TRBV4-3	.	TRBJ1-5	CASSQDIGASNQPQHF	TGCGCCAGCAGCCAAGATATTGGGGCTAGCAATCAGCCCCAGCATTTT
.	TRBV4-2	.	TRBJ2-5	CASSQEAWETQYF	TGTGCCAGCAGCCAAGAGGCATGGGAGACCCAGTACTTC
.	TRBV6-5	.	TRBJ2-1	CASRLALLSYNEQFF	TGTGCCAGCAGACTAGCTCTACTCTCCTACAATGAGCAGTTCTTC
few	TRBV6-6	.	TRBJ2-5	CASSSSGREETQYF	TGTGCCAGCAGTTCTTCCGGGCGGGAAGAGACCCAGTACTTC
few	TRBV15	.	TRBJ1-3	CATSEQEKANTIYF	TGTGCCACCAGCGAACAGGAAAAGGCGAACACCATATATTTT
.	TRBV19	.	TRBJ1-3	CASSTSMREAGNTIYF	TGTGCCAGTAGTACCAGCATGAGGGAAGCTGGAAACACCATATATTTT